This TCR beta chain originates from a study of vaccination and CD4 T cells after COVID-19. Turning to the study itself: Cells were stimulated with overlapping spike peptide pools from SARS-CoV-2, HCoV-NL63, HCoV-OC43 and HCoV-229E. General study points: In convalescent patients, a median roughly 90% of reactive clones appeared only post-vaccination.

On this clonotype itself: The antigen remains unidentified.

With the Oncomine TCR Beta short-read assay, DNA from cultured CD4+ T cells was sequenced. The source of extracted genomic DNA was cultured CD4+ T cells. TCRdb called the PCR reads again in MiXCR, with one record for every CDR3 protein. Among 20,000 or so distinct CDR3 sequences, around a third were seen once, and the ten largest hold about 3%. Time point: late sampling 161 to 241 days after vaccination in a few convalescent patients. Treatment meaning: 10-day PBMC culture with coronavirus spike peptide pools or control peptides (ViraFEST assay). Germline V gives CDR1 SGHTA, CDR2 FQGTGA. V lost 5 bases and J lost 6; bases outside the gene matches: 7. This CDR3 comprises 14 residues.

The receptor's source is a human donor who had recovered from COVID-19. The specimen was CD4+ T cells from blood, cultured in vitro, collected about 7 months after SARS-CoV-2 vaccination. This chain joins TRBV7-3 and TRBJ2-3; 8 bases are a match to TRBD1. The CDR3 DNA reads TGTGCCAGCAGCCCGTGGGACAGGTCCGATACGCAGTATTTT. As protein: CASSPWDRSDTQYF.